This T cell receptor beta chain was found in a study of chemoradiotherapy in HPV16-positive cancers (dated by TCRdb to the early 2020s). In the study overall: Functional T-cell assays on cells from two HPV16-positive patients defined candidate HPV-specific T-cell clones and common TCR motifs. Whether T-cell immunity against the HPV oncoproteins E6 and E7 changes during chemoradiotherapy and whether survival is affected by this immunity were examined in the study. TCR repertoires from 86 patients with HPV-related cancers were then used to track the candidate HPV-specific TCRs and motifs. What the study reported, not specific to this receptor: Only a couple of HPV16-positive patients were used to derive the functional definition of HPV-specific T cells, and the survival association was reported for HPV16-positive patients. Expansion of candidate HPV-specific clones and E7-related TCR motifs was observed in the tumor microenvironment during treatment, whereas no such expansion was observed for non-HPV-specific T cells. In HPV16-positive patients, expansion of HPV-responsive T cells during chemoradiotherapy was associated with improved recurrence-free survival.

Details on this clone: Its cognate antigen has yet to be identified. The record has no base qualities; no much larger clone is one base away.

The library was made by the immunoSEQ multiplex PCR assay. TCRdb took over this immuneACCESS table, retaining in-frame rearrangements with V and J assigned. Such tables are incomplete; in checked studies, under half of the missing clones stem from an unresolved V gene, and the remainder is unexplained. Across this sample there are about 3,000 clones, with around 87% seen only once. Together, the top ten hold roughly 5.5% of the sample. Because repertoires were sampled repeatedly during chemoradiotherapy, clonal expansion in the tumor microenvironment could be followed. According to the germline V gene, CDR1 reads SGHTA and CDR2 reads FQGNSA. The CDR3 runs 16 amino acids, cysteine and phenylalanine included. Only CDR3 DNA is held: 48 bases, read in frame from base 1. V is pared back by 2 bases and J by 5 bases, with 13 bases lying between the germline termini.

The source material was tumor tissue, sampled from a patient who underwent chemoradiotherapy. This chain is built from TRBV7-2 and TRBJ1-6; too little of a D gene remains to name it. The sequence was collected from a human donor with HPV-associated anogenital cancer. The nucleotide sequence reads TGTGCCAGCAGCTTACTCGCAATAGGGAATAATTCACCCCTCCACTTT. Translation gives CASSLLAIGNNSPLHF.